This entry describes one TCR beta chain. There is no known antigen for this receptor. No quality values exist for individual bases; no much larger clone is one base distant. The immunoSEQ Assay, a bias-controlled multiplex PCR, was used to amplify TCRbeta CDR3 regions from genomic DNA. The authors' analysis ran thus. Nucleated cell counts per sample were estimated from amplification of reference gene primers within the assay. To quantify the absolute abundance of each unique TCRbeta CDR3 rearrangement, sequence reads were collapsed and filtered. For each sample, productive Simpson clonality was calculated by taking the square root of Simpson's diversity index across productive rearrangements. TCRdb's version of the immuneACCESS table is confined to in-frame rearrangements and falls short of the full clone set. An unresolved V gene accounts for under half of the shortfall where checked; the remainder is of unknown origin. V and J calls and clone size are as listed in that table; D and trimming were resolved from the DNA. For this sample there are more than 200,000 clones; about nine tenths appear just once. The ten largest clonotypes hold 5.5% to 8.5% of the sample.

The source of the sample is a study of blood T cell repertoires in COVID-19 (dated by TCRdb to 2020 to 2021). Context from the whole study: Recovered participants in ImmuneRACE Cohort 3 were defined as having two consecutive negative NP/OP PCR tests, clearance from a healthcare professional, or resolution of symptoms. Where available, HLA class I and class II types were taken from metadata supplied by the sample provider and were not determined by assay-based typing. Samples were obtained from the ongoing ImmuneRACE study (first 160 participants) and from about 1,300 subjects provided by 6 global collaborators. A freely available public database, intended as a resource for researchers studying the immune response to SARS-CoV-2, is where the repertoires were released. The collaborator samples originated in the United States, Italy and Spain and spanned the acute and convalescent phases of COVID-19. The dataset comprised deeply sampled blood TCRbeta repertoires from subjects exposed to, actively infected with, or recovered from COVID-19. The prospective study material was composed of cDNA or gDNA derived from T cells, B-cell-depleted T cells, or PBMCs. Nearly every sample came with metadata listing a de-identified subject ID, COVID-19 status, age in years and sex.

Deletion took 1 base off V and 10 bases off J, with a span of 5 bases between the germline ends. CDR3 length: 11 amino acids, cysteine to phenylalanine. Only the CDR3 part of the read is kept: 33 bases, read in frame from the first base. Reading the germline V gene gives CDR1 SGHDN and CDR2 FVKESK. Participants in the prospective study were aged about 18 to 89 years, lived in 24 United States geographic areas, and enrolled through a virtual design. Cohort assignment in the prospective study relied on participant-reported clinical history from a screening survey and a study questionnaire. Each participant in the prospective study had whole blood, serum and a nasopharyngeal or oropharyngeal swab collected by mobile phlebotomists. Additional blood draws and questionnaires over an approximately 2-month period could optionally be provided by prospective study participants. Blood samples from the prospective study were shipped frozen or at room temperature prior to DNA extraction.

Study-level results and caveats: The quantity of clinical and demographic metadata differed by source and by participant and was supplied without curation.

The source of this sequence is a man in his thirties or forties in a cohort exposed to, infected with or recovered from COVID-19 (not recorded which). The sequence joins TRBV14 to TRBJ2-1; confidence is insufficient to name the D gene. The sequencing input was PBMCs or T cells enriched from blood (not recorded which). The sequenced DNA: TGTGCCAGCAGCCAAGTTAGCGAGCAGTTCTTC. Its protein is CASSQVSEQFF.